Following are 21 T cell receptor beta chains from one sample sequenced in a study of blood T cell repertoires in COVID-19. Assay used: immunoSEQ multiplex PCR; TCRdb lists only in-frame clones, some missing. The table has about 300,000 clones, approximately 88% seen once; the top ten hold approximately 7%. Sequenced input: peripheral blood. The source of these receptors is a woman aged 30 to 39 who had recovered from COVID-19.

This clone occurred a few times. The J gene is TRBJ2-7, the V gene TRBV6-5, with 9 bases aligning to TRBD2. V lost 5 bases and J lost 3; bases outside the gene matches: 5. Per germline, CDR1 MNHEY and CDR2 SVGAGI. The CDR3 extends over 14 amino acids. The CDR3 DNA reads TGTGCCAGCAGTCGCGGGGGGGGAGGCTACGAGCAGTACTTC. This gives the protein CASSRGGGGYEQYF.

This sequence joins TRBV28 and TRBJ1-2; 7 bases match TRBD1. The CDR3 is made up of 14 amino acids. The V segment lost 8 bases and the J segment 4 bases; nucleotides outside the gene matches: 10. CDR1 and CDR2 (germline): MDHEN, SYDVKM. Written as DNA, the CDR3 is TGTGCCAGCGAATCTAGGGGGCGCGCCTATGGCTACACCTTC. It codes for CASESRGRAYGYTF.

This chain uses TRBV7-9 with TRBJ1-4; TRBD1 aligns across 7 bases. The CDR3 length is 14 residues. The V and J ends lost 4 bases and 7 bases, in that order; junction bases with no gene match: 6. From germline, CDR1 is SEHNR and CDR2 FQNEAQ (reference sequence). The CDR3 region is CASSSQGLSEKLFF. The CDR3 DNA reads TGTGCCAGCAGCTCACAGGGGTTAAGTGAAAAACTGTTTTTT.

V and J are TRBV29-1 and TRBJ2-3; possible D gene TRBD2, 5 bases. This CDR3 has 14 residues. Germline V CDR1 and CDR2: SQVTM, ANQGSEA. Trimming removed 7 bases at V and 2 bases at J, with 16 bases between. The CDR3 DNA is TGCAGCGCCGCCGGACGGACTTACACAGATACGCAGTATTTT. This codes for CSAAGRTYTDTQYF.

This rearrangement joins TRBV2 to TRBJ1-5, with 9 bases lining up with TRBD1. The J segment lost 7 bases and the V segment lost 2 bases, leaving 6 bases of the junction unmatched. This CDR3 has 15 amino acids. Germline V gives CDR1 SNHLY, CDR2 FYNNEI. CDR3 bases: TGTGCCAGCAGTGAACTGGGACAGGGTGAGCAGCCCCAGCATTTT. Its translation is CASSELGQGEQPQHF.

The rearrangement joins TRBV21-1 to TRBJ1-4. TRBV21-1 is an annotated pseudogene. The CDR3 is 16 residues long. CDR3 loop: CASSKVWGVANEKLFF. The CDR3 DNA sequence: TGTGCCAGCAGCAAAGTCTGGGGGGTGGCTAATGAAAAACTGTTTTTT.

The chain has TRBV6-5 and TRBJ1-2; D ambiguous. Germline V CDR1 and CDR2: MNHEY, SVGAGI. V was shortened by 6 bases and J by 0 bases, with 8 bases between the two germline ends. The CDR3 has 13 residues. The CDR3 loop is CASSMGANYGYTF. CDR3 nucleotide sequence: TGTGCCAGCAGCATGGGAGCTAACTATGGCTACACCTTC.

The genes are TRBV6-2 or TRBV6-3 and TRBJ1-1; maybe TRBD1 (5 bases). This CDR3 region has 15 residues. The germline V and J ends were trimmed by 5 bases and 1 base, with 14 bases remaining between them. The germline V gene encodes CDR1 MNHEY and CDR2 SVGEGT. In DNA, the CDR3 is TGTGCCAGCAGTGCGGGGGGAACAGGGAACACTGAAGCTTTCTTT. This sequence encodes CASSAGGTGNTEAFF.

The chain carries TRBV6-4 and TRBJ1-6; TRBD1 is a possible D gene (5 bases). Per germline, CDR1 MRHNA and CDR2 SNTAGT. V was shortened by 0 bases and J by 13 bases, with 13 bases between the two germline ends. The CDR3 spans 14 residues. Written as DNA, the CDR3 is TGTGCCAGCAGTGACTCGAGGAGGGGAGGGCCCCTCCACTTT. Its translation is CASSDSRRGGPLHF.

V gene TRBV30 combines with J gene TRBJ1-4, with D perhaps matching TRBD1 (6 bases). V lost 5 bases, J lost 5 bases, and 18 bases lay in between. The CDR3 has 15 amino acids. Germline V lookup: CDR1 GTSNPN, CDR2 SVGIG (reference sequence). Here the CDR3 reads CAWSGEGTLNEKLFF. As DNA, the CDR3 is TGTGCCTGGTCAGGGGAGGGAACCCTGAATGAAAAACTGTTTTTT.

The gene calls are TRBV11-2 and TRBJ1-2; D unclear. Looked up from germline, CDR1 is SGHAT and CDR2 is FQNNGV. The CDR3 extends over 15 amino acids. The ends were cut back, 6 bases at V and 7 bases at J, with 21 bases in the middle. The DNA for the CDR3 is TGTGCCAGCAGGGCCCTACGGATGTCAGCGCGTGGCTACACCTTC. It codes for CASRALRMSARGYTF.

The rearrangement links TRBV24-1 to TRBJ1-1; possible D gene TRBD1, 5 bases. Looked up from germline, CDR1 is KGHDR and CDR2 is SFDVKD. The CDR3 has 14 amino acids. V lost 1 base, J lost 4 bases, and 9 bases lay in between. The CDR3 reads CATSDLRQPTEAFF. DNA of the CDR3: TGTGCCACCAGTGATTTAAGACAGCCCACTGAAGCTTTCTTT.

The CDR3 DNA reads TGTGCCAGCAGATTCGCCCATAGCGGGCGAAACCCCGGGGAGCTGTTTTTT. This gives the protein CASRFAHSGRNPGELFF. This chain joins TRBV7-2 and TRBJ2-2, with TRBD2 identical over 7 bases. J was trimmed by 6 bases and V by 6 bases; bases with no gene match: 16. This CDR3 has 17 residues. The germline gives CDR1 SGHTA, CDR2 FQGNSA. Supplemented by reference TRBV7-2 and TRBJ2-2, the full variable domain reads GAGVSQSPSNKVTEKGKDVELRCDPISGHTALYWYRQSLGQGLEFLIYFQGNSAPDKSGLPSDRFSAERTGGSVSTLTIQRTQQEDSAVYLCASRFAHSGRNPGELFFGEGSRLTVL.

This chain uses TRBV6-5 with TRBJ1-6, with a tentative D call TRBD1 (5 bases). CDR1 MNHEY and CDR2 SVGAGI come from the germline V gene. The CDR3 has 15 residues. V gave up 0 bases and J gave up 10 bases, with 13 bases separating them. CDR3 amino acids: CASSYSTGRVSPLHF. DNA for the CDR3: TGTGCCAGCAGTTACTCGACGGGCAGGGTGTCACCCCTCCACTTT.

The chain uses TRBV19 and TRBJ1-2, with D maybe TRBD1 (6 bases). Per the germline V gene, CDR1 is LNHDA and CDR2 is SQIVND (reference sequence). The CDR3 has 17 residues. Trimming removed 9 bases at V and 7 bases at J, with 30 bases between. The CDR3 DNA reads TGTGCCAGCGACGCTACCAGAACCACAGGGAAGGTACTTGGCTACACCTTC. Its translation: CASDATRTTGKVLGYTF.

The rearrangement links TRBV15 to TRBJ2-5; 11 bases align to TRBD2. CDR1 is LNHNV, CDR2 YYDKDF, per germline (reference sequence). The J segment lost 4 bases and the V segment lost 3 bases, leaving 4 bases of the junction unmatched. This CDR3 comprises 15 residues. The CDR3 is CATSRAGLAVETQYF. In DNA form, the CDR3 reads TGTGCCACCAGCAGGGCGGGACTAGCGGTAGAGACCCAGTACTTC.

V gene TRBV5-1 combines with J gene TRBJ2-5; TRBD1 is a possible D gene (6 bases). Per the germline V gene, CDR1 is SGHRS and CDR2 is YFSETQ. The CDR3 consists of 13 residues. V gave up 5 bases and J gave up 1 base, with 9 bases separating them. CDR3 nucleotides: TGCGCCAGCAGGTCAGGGGTCCAAGAGACCCAGTACTTC. This encodes CASRSGVQETQYF. Drawing the rest from reference TRBV5-1 and TRBJ2-5, the complete variable domain is KAGVTQTPRYLIKTRGQQVTLSCSPISGHRSVSWYQQTPGQGLQFLFEYFSETQRNKGNFPGRFSGRQFSNSRSEMNVSTLELGDSALYLCASRSGVQETQYFGPGTRLLVL.

The count of this clone is one. J is TRBJ1-6 and V is TRBV12-3 or TRBV12-4; 8 bases agree with TRBD1. With V trimmed by 5 bases and J by 9 bases, 3 bases remained unmatched. The CDR3 is made up of 13 amino acids. The CDR3 sequence: CASSPTGGSPLHF. The CDR3, as DNA: TGTGCCAGCAGTCCCACAGGGGGTTCACCCCTCCACTTT.

The genes are TRBV9 and TRBJ2-1, with a tentative D call TRBD2 (6 bases). V lost 1 base and J lost 6, with 20 bases in between. The CDR3 has 17 residues. From germline, CDR1 is SGDLS and CDR2 YYNGEE. DNA for the CDR3: TGTGCCAGCAGCGTATCAGGCGGGACCCTTTACCGCAATGAGCAGTTCTTC. It specifies CASSVSGGTLYRNEQFF.

V gene TRBV4-2 combines with J gene TRBJ1-5, with 10 bases fitting TRBD1. Germline CDR1 reads LGHNA; CDR2 reads YNFKEQ. This CDR3 spans 16 amino acids. Unmatched junction bases numbered 2, after V lost 0 bases and J lost 3 bases. The CDR3 protein is CASSQDGTGDNQPQHF. The CDR3 nucleotides read TGTGCCAGCAGCCAAGACGGGACAGGGGACAATCAGCCCCAGCATTTT.

DNA of the CDR3: TGTGCCAGCTCGCGCCCCGGGACAGGGGCTCCTGGGGCCAACGTCCTGACTTTC. Protein: CASSRPGTGAPGANVLTF. The rearrangement joins TRBV18 to TRBJ2-6, with 10 bases aligning to TRBD1. The J segment lost 2 bases and the V segment lost 6 bases, leaving 10 bases of the junction unmatched. The germline CDR1 and CDR2 sequences are KGHSH and LQKENI. The CDR3 is made up of 18 amino acids.